The present T cell receptor beta chain was sequenced within a study of human T cells and chemical hapten exposure. Whole blood, unfractionated, served as the material for total RNA extraction. The CDR3 is 12 residues long. Per germline, CDR1 SQVTM and CDR2 ANQGSEA. With 1 base removed from V and 6 bases from J, the gap between germline ends came to 9 bases. Library preparation tagged each individual cDNA molecule with a unique molecular identifier. A single record per CDR3 protein comes from TCRdb applying MiXCR to the 5' RACE reads. The top ten clones hold 2% to 2.5% of a sample with about 81,000 distinct CDR3 sequences, 7.7% of them seen once.

This sequence originates from a male donor in good health. This chain links TRBV29-1 with TRBJ1-1, with a possible D match to TRBD1 (5 bases). DNA of the CDR3: TGCAGCGTTGAAGGGGGGGTAGCTGAAGCTTTCTTT. Translation: CSVEGGVAEAFF.